The source of this T cell receptor (beta chain) is a study of metastatic and nonmetastatic thyroid tumors. Notes on this clone: The antigen remains undetermined.

Germline CDR1 is DFQATT and CDR2 is SNEGSKA (reference sequence). The CDR3 runs to 12 residues. Among the patients, none had received any treatment before thyroid surgery. Original processing notes: For papillary thyroid cancer, a distant-metastasis classifier was constructed from CDR3 differences observed across clinicopathological groups. TCRdb reprocessed the PCR reads using MiXCR. None of the V and J calls come from the authors' own analysis; TCRdb made them. Altogether around 28,000 clones are present, approximately 13% being singletons, with the ten largest covering about 5.3%. Whole-study results and caveats: Benign nodules reportedly had significantly lower TCR beta diversity than malignant thyroid tumors in blood and tumor.

Sequences were obtained from blood. This chain connects TRBV20-1 to TRBJ1-1; D unresolved. This sequence was found in a female donor with papillary thyroid cancer or a benign thyroid nodule (not recorded which). Some clones in this sample may be carry-over from other donors' samples. The CDR3 DNA reads TGCATTTCTAGAGATCGGCTAGGTGAAGCTTTCTTT. Translation gives CISRDRLGEAFF.